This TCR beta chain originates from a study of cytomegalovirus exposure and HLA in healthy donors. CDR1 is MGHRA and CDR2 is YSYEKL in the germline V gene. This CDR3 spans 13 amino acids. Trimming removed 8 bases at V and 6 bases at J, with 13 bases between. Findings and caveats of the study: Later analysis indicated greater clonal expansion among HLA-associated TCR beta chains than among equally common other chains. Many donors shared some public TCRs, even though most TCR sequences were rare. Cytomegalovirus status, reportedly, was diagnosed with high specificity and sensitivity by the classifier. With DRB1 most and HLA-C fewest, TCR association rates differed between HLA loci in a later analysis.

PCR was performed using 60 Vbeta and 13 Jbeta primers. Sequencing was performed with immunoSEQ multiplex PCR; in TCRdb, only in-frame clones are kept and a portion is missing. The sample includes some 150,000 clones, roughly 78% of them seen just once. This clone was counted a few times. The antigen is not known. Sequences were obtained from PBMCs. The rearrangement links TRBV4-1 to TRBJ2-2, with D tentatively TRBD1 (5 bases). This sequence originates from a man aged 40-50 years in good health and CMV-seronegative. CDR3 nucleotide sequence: TGCGCCAGCTTAGGAACAGGTGCCGGGGAGCTGTTTTTT. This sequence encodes CASLGTGAGELFF.